What follows is one T cell receptor beta chain and its context. What this receptor recognizes is not known. One base away there is no much larger clone; base qualities are not given. CD8 naive samples were obtained by positive selection for CCR7 among CD45RO-negative cells, yielding a CD45RA+CCR7+ population from which TemRA cells were excluded. The donors were healthy, HIV-negative adults with no recently reported acute infections or vaccinations. Every donor was a Caucasian adult living in Nashville, Tennessee, USA. Blood was collected by leukapheresis, and PBMCs were isolated by Ficoll-Histopaque density gradient centrifugation and then cryopreserved in liquid nitrogen vapor phase. Purity and quantity of every magnetically sorted T cell population were checked by analytical flow cytometry. Genomic DNA was isolated from every sorted fraction and measured by UV absorbance on a Nanodrop 2000c. Using the deep immunoSEQ assay, multiplex PCR amplified TCR CDR3 regions from genomic DNA. For each cell subset, the extracted genomic DNA was distributed evenly across all wells of several immunoSEQ 96-well plates, and each plate served as one replicate. For sorted subsets, around 200 ng genomic DNA, equal to tens of thousands of T cell genomes, was loaded into each replicate PCR. Purified libraries were measured with a Qubit 3.0 fluorometer, size-checked on a Bioanalyzer 2100, and measured again with the KAPA Library Quantification kit. Every immunoSEQ 96-well plate was sequenced on a dedicated single-read 150-cycle Illumina NextSeq 550 flow cell. The original pipeline was this. Because only junctional sequences without quality scores were contained in the immunoSEQ output, filtering matching that applied to full-length reads could not be performed. Sequences were annotated with PyIR, a Python wrapper for IgBLAST v1.9, using IMGT germline references to assign V/J genes and CDR3. Reads were removed for weak V/J assignments (E-value above 1e-6), missing CDR3, stop codons, out-of-frame junctions, or ambiguous translated residues. A V3J clonotype was defined by an identical inferred V gene, J gene, and CDR3 amino acid sequence. The percentage overlap between two repertoires was calculated by dividing the number of shared unique clonotypes by the size of the smaller repertoire. Repertoire richness was assessed with RTK rarefaction, the Chao1 estimator, and Recon v2.1 estimates of unobserved clonotypes. Generation probabilities were computed with OLGA for all TCRbeta clonotypes obtained by the gDNA method from a few donors. Sourced from immuneACCESS, this table was stored by TCRdb with only in-frame sequences that have V and J called. A share of the clones is absent; for the studies checked, an unresolved V gene accounts for under half, and the remainder has no known explanation. V and J calls and clone size are given by that table; D and trimming were obtained from the DNA. This sample comprises about 2.1 million clones, 93% of them detected only once. Jointly, the top ten make up roughly 1.7% of the sample.

The data stem from a study of shared clonotypes between healthy human individuals (dated by TCRdb to about 2020). Broadly, across the study: Three men and two women, aged 18 to 49 years, made up the cohort. Per donor, three plates each were used for CD4 naive and CD4 memory, two for CD8 naive, and one for CD8 memory. Blood TCR repertoires of about 5 healthy adults were deeply sequenced to estimate repertoire size and the extent of clonotype sharing between individuals. To increase sequencing depth and limit assay-specific biases, TCR repertoire library preparation and sequencing were carried out by different laboratories using diverse techniques. Between about 0.85 and 10 billion PBMCs per donor were obtained by leukapheresis. Overall study results and their limits: Sampling was restricted to blood, and TCR repertoires in tissues likely differ from the TCR repertoires found in blood. Naive subsets generally had larger estimated clonotype richness than memory subsets did. Compared with non-shared clonotypes, the clonotypes found in all four sorted-subset donors had higher generation probabilities. Pairwise subsampling indicated that sequencing depth was expected to affect the degree of clonotype sharing among donors. When a few donors were compared, the shared fraction of clonotypes was about 5% for naive CD4, approximately 3.3% for naive CD8, roughly 2.3% for memory CD4, and less than 0.5% for memory CD8. Because the study included only a small number of donors, the genetic and exposure-history diversity represented was limited. Rarefaction of sorted-subset datasets indicated incomplete sequencing despite the large sequencing depth.

Including the terminal cysteine and phenylalanine, the CDR3 comprises 14 residues. Just the 42-base CDR3 DNA is kept, in frame starting at base 1. V is pared back by 0 bases and J by 10 bases, with 16 bases lying between the germline termini. The germline V gene encodes CDR1 GTSNPN and CDR2 SVGIG (reference sequence). The sequence derives from a man aged 18 to 30 in good health. Some clones in this sample may be carry-over from other donors' samples. The chain employs TRBV30 and TRBJ2-1; too little of a D gene remains to name it. The sample taken for sequencing was naive CD8+ T cells from PBMCs. The intended sense of this specimen's cell subset or site label: CD45RA+CCR7+. The CDR3 in this case is CAWSVYKGPGEQFF. The DNA is TGTGCCTGGAGTGTATATAAGGGCCCCGGCGAGCAGTTCTTC.